Listed below are T cell receptor beta chains from one sample, sequenced in a study of vaccination and CD4 T cells after COVID-19. Their antigen targets remain unknown. MiXCR, applied by TCRdb to the PCR reads, yields one record per CDR3 protein. The sample includes approximately 17,000 distinct CDR3 sequences, 52% of them seen just once. This material consisted of CD4+ T cells from blood, cultured in vitro, taken about 7 months after SARS-CoV-2 vaccination. The receptors derive from a human donor who had recovered from COVID-19. Both conserved end residues are part of each CDR3. The D gene is left open where the match is weak. Part of the rows lack a size; the others show once, few, many or a class for expanded clones.

-,TRBJ2-3,TRBV7-2,TRBD2,TGTGCCAGCAGCTTATTAGGCGGGACTAACACAGATACGCAGTATTTT,CASSLLGGTNTDTQYF
-,TRBJ1-5,TRBV12-3/TRBV12-4,-,TGTGCCAGCAGTTCAGCCTGGGATAGCAATCAGCCCCAGCATTTT,CASSSAWDSNQPQHF
-,TRBJ2-7,TRBV30,-,TGTGCCTGGACCCGGCCCAGAACCTACGAGCAGTACTTC,CAWTRPRTYEQYF
few,TRBJ1-1,TRBV12-3/TRBV12-4,TRBD1,TGTGCCAGCAGCCGCGACAGGGTGACTGAAGCTTTCTTT,CASSRDRVTEAFF
once,TRBJ2-3,TRBV20-1,TRBD2,TGCAGTGCCGGGGGGGTTAAGCTCGCAGATACGCAGTATTTT,CSAGGVKLADTQYF
few,TRBJ2-3,TRBV20-1,TRBD2,TGCAGTGTTACGGCGGGAGGGCGGACAGATACGCAGTATTTT,CSVTAGGRTDTQYF
few,TRBJ2-3,TRBV19,TRBD2,TGTGCCAGTAGTATGGGACTATTCACAGATACGCAGTATTTT,CASSMGLFTDTQYF
-,TRBJ1-5,TRBV10-2,-,TGCGCCAGCTCGGGACTCCCCAATCAGCCCCAGCATTTT,CASSGLPNQPQHF
-,TRBJ1-2,TRBV16,-,TGTGCCAGCAGCCAATTCAGGGACGGTGCGCGCGGCTACACCTTC,CASSQFRDGARGYTF
-,TRBJ2-5,TRBV5-1,-,TGCGCCAGCAGCTTGTTGGTGGACCAAGAGACCCAGTACTTC,CASSLLVDQETQYF
-,TRBJ2-1,TRBV12-3/TRBV12-4,-,TGTGCCAGCAGTTCCCCAACTTCAGCGAGCTCCTACAATGAGCAGTTCTTC,CASSSPTSASSYNEQFF
-,TRBJ2-7,TRBV7-8,TRBD1,TGTGCCAGCAGCTCCGGACAGGGGCTAGCGACATACTACGAGCAGTACTTC,CASSSGQGLATYYEQYF
-,TRBJ2-2,TRBV11-3,-,TGTGCCAGCCGAAGGGGTGGCCTATTAAACACCGGGGAGCTGTTTTTT,CASRRGGLLNTGELFF
-,TRBJ2-5,TRBV7-7,-,TGTGCTAGCAGCCCTGGGACACACCAAGAGACCCAGTACTTC,CASSPGTHQETQYF
-,TRBJ1-1,TRBV7-9,-,TGTGCCAGCAGCACAGGGAGGAACACTGAAGCTTTCTTT,CASSTGRNTEAFF
-,TRBJ1-2,TRBV18,TRBD1,TGTGCCAGCTCACCGGGACAGGGGGCGCAGAACTATGGCTACACCTTC,CASSPGQGAQNYGYTF
-,TRBJ1-1,TRBV20-1,-,TGCAGTGCTAGATCCGGGAACACTGAAGCTTTCTTT,CSARSGNTEAFF
few,TRBJ2-1,TRBV6-5,TRBD1,TGTGCCAGCAGTTCCACAGGGGGCACTCAGTTCTTC,CASSSTGGTQFF
-,TRBJ2-7,TRBV10-3,-,TGTGCCATCAGTTTGCGGAACTACGAGCAGTACTTC,CAISLRNYEQYF
-,TRBJ2-1,TRBV20-1,-,TGCAGTGCTCTGAGGGGGGGGCTAGGCTACAATGAGCAGTTCTTC,CSALRGGLGYNEQFF
-,TRBJ2-7,TRBV7-2,-,TGTGCCAGCAGCTTTGACAGGAGCTCCTACGAGCAGTACTTC,CASSFDRSSYEQYF
-,TRBJ1-2,TRBV2,-,TGTGCCACCCGCAGGGGAGCTAACTATGGCTACACCTTC,CATRRGANYGYTF
-,TRBJ2-3,TRBV2,-,TGTGCCAGCTGCGTGGTGATCACAGATACGCAGTATTTT,CASCVVITDTQYF
-,TRBJ1-3,TRBV20-1,-,TGCAGTGCTAGGCCCCCTTCTGGAAACACCATATATTTT,CSARPPSGNTIYF
-,TRBJ1-2,TRBV19,-,TGTGCCAGTAGTATAAAGGACTGGGGAGGTGGCTACACCTTC,CASSIKDWGGGYTF
-,TRBJ1-2,TRBV23-1,TRBD1,TGCGCCAGCAGTCAATCGGTTAACAGGGGGCGAAGCTACACCTTC,CASSQSVNRGRSYTF
-,TRBJ1-1,TRBV6-1,TRBD1,TGTGCCAGCAGAGAGGGGACAGGGGGAGCTTTCTTT,CASREGTGGAFF
few,TRBJ2-5,TRBV21-1,-,TGTGCCAGCAGCAAAGGCCTAGCGGGAGAGGCGGTAGAGACCCAGTACTTC,CASSKGLAGEAVETQYF
-,TRBJ2-6,TRBV10-3,TRBD1,TGTGCCATCAGTGGGGACAGGGCTGGGGCCAACGTCCTGACTTTC,CAISGDRAGANVLTF
few,TRBJ2-7,TRBV15,TRBD1,TGTGCCACCAGCGTCAATTGGGGACAGGATAACTACGAGCAGTACTTC,CATSVNWGQDNYEQYF
-,TRBJ2-7,TRBV27,-,TGTGCCAGCAGCCTACGCGGCAGGGATGAAGGCGAGCAGTACTTC,CASSLRGRDEGEQYF
-,TRBJ2-5,TRBV4-1,TRBD2,TGCGCCAGCAGCCAAGCGGGGGGGCTGGGGACCCAGTACTTC,CASSQAGGLGTQYF
few,TRBJ1-2,TRBV5-4,-,TGTGCCAGCAGCTTACAGGGCGTGGGGGGCTACACCTTC,CASSLQGVGGYTF
few,TRBJ1-1,TRBV6-1,-,TGTGCCAGCAGTCAATCCGGGAACACTGAAGCTTTCTTT,CASSQSGNTEAFF
-,TRBJ2-7,TRBV10-3,-,TGTGCCAGCAGTAGACAGGTTACAAGGGGAAAATCCTACGAGCAGTACTTC,CASSRQVTRGKSYEQYF
once,TRBJ1-1,TRBV4-3,-,TGCGCCAGCAGCCAAGAACTGGAGTCTGAAGCTTTCTTT,CASSQELESEAFF
-,TRBJ2-1,TRBV20-1,TRBD2,TGCAGTGCGCGGGGGGCTAGCGGTAACAATGAGCAGTTCTTC,CSARGASGNNEQFF
-,TRBJ1-2,TRBV10-3,-,TGTGCCATCAGTGAGTCGCGACAGGAACCCTATGGCTACACCTTC,CAISESRQEPYGYTF
once,TRBJ1-2,TRBV6-5,-,TGTGCCAGCAGTTACTCCATCGGTCGGCTGAACTATGGCTACACCTTC,CASSYSIGRLNYGYTF
-,TRBJ2-5,TRBV20-1,TRBD1,TGCAGTGGGGGGGACAGGTCTGAGACCCAGTACTTC,CSGGDRSETQYF
few,TRBJ1-2,TRBV4-1,-,TGCGCCAGCAGCCCACGAGCAGAGGGCGCCAACTATGGCTACACCTTC,CASSPRAEGANYGYTF
-,TRBJ2-7,TRBV6-5,-,TGTGCCAGCAGTTCCCCGTGGGAACATGCCTACGAGCAGTACTTC,CASSSPWEHAYEQYF
-,TRBJ2-3,TRBV20-1,TRBD2,TGCAGTGCAATTCCTAGCGGGAGTTGGGGAGATACGCAGTATTTT,CSAIPSGSWGDTQYF
-,TRBJ2-5,TRBV24-1,-,TGTGCCACCAGTGATGTAAGGTTAGCGGAAGAGACCCAGTACTTC,CATSDVRLAEETQYF
-,TRBJ2-3,TRBV6-1,TRBD2,TGTGCCAGCAGTCCGGCGGGGGGGCGGACAGATACGCAGTATTTT,CASSPAGGRTDTQYF
-,TRBJ2-5,TRBV19,-,TGTGCCAGTAGTATGGATAGCTTACAGACCCAGTACTTC,CASSMDSLQTQYF
-,TRBJ2-5,TRBV20-1,-,TGCAGTGCTAGAGATATGACAGAAGAGACCCAGTACTTC,CSARDMTEETQYF
-,TRBJ2-7,TRBV20-1,-,TGCAGTGCTGGAACTAGCATCGGCGACGAGCAGTACTTC,CSAGTSIGDEQYF
few,TRBJ1-5,TRBV6-2/TRBV6-3,-,TGTGCCAGCAGTTCCTGGGGTCAGCCCCAGCATTTT,CASSSWGQPQHF
-,TRBJ2-7,TRBV27,-,TGTGCCAGCAGTGCCACCTTCTCCTACGAGCAGTACTTC,CASSATFSYEQYF
-,TRBJ2-5,TRBV20-1,-,TGCAGTGCTAGAGTAGCGACAGAGACCCAGTACTTC,CSARVATETQYF
-,TRBJ1-2,TRBV5-5,-,TGTGCCAGCAGCTTGTGGACGAACTATGGCTACACCTTC,CASSLWTNYGYTF
-,TRBJ1-6,TRBV20-1,-,TGCAGTGCTAGAGAACAGGGACAATCACCCCTCCACTTT,CSAREQGQSPLHF
-,TRBJ2-7,TRBV7-9,TRBD1,TGTGCCAGCAGCCGACGGACAGGGGTCTCCTACGAGCAGTACTTC,CASSRRTGVSYEQYF